This record looks at one TCR beta chain sequence and its context. Clones were sequenced by immunoSEQ multiplex PCR, and TCRdb holds only the in-frame ones, with some missing. Of 200,000 to 250,000 clones in the sample, about 91% are singletons; the top ten hold about a tenth. This entry comes from a study of blood T cell repertoires in COVID-19. CDR3 size: 14 residues. Per the germline V gene, CDR1 is MNHEY and CDR2 is SMNVEV (reference sequence). V lost 1 base and J 2 bases, leaving 8 bases between the germline ends. Sequenced material: PBMCs or T cells enriched from blood (not recorded which). The rearrangement joins TRBV27 to TRBJ1-2; weak D call: TRBD1 (6 bases). The clonotype was recovered from a man between 18 and 35 years old with acute COVID-19. The CDR3: CASSLYGGNYGYTF. CDR3 in DNA: TGTGCCAGCAGTTTATATGGGGGCAACTATGGCTACACCTTC.